This T cell receptor (beta chain) was sequenced for a study of technical replicates of blood from several donors. Data came from immunoSEQ multiplex PCR; TCRdb stores just in-frame clones and leaves some out. This table holds more than 65,000 clones, 95% to 97% found once. CDR1 is SGHNT and CDR2 is YYREEE in the germline V gene (reference sequence). This CDR3 spans 16 amino acids. V was cut by 4 bases and J by 0 bases, with 16 bases left in between. The clonotype was recovered from a human donor in good health. The sample taken for sequencing was T cells isolated from PBMCs. The genes are TRBV5-4 and TRBJ1-1, with D perhaps matching TRBD1 (6 bases). The CDR3, as DNA: TGTGCCAGCAGCCCCGAGGGGGGGCGGGTGAACACTGAAGCTTTCTTT. It encodes CASSPEGGRVNTEAFF.